The rows below give T cell receptor beta chains drawn from one sample of a study of T cells after yellow fever vaccination. TCRdb reanalysed the 5' RACE reads using MiXCR and keeps one entry per CDR3 protein. The repertoire holds around 230,000 distinct CDR3 sequences, with about 7% as singletons. This material consisted of CD4+ T cells sorted from PBMCs, taken on the day of the yellow fever booster vaccination. The receptors originated from a man aged 25-40 years who received the YFV17D yellow fever vaccine. Both conserved end residues are part of each CDR3. D genes are given only for firm matches. Only some rows state a clone size, as once, few, many or a class for expanded clones.

J	size	V	D	DNA	CDR3
TRBJ2-7	many	TRBV12-3/TRBV12-4	-	TGTGCCAGCAGTCCGGGATTCTCCTACGAGCAGTACTTC	CASSPGFSYEQYF
TRBJ2-1	-	TRBV7-3	-	TGTGCCAGCAGCGAGTTAAATTGGGAAACTGAGCAGTTCTTC	CASSELNWETEQFF
TRBJ2-7	-	TRBV4-2	TRBD2	TGTGCCAGCAGCCAACTGCATTTAGCGGGTACCTACGAGCAGTACTTC	CASSQLHLAGTYEQYF
TRBJ2-3	-	TRBV20-1	-	TGCAGTGCTAGTGGAGATACGCAGTATTTT	CSASGDTQYF
TRBJ2-1	-	TRBV30	-	TGTGCCTGGAGTGTACGGGCTGGAGGGTTTGTTAAGTACAATGAGCAGTTCTTC	CAWSVRAGGFVKYNEQFF
TRBJ2-7	many	TRBV7-6	-	TGTGCCAGCAGCCGTTCAACGGGGTCTAAAACCTACGAGCAGTACTTC	CASSRSTGSKTYEQYF
TRBJ2-7	-	TRBV7-2	TRBD2	TGTGCCAGCAGCTTAGCCCCAGGACTAGCGGGAGGATCCTACGAGCAGTACTTC	CASSLAPGLAGGSYEQYF
TRBJ2-7	many	TRBV5-4	TRBD1	TGTGCCAGCAGTCGACGACAGGGAAACTCCTACGAGCAGTACTTC	CASSRRQGNSYEQYF
TRBJ2-1	-	TRBV5-1	TRBD2	TGCGCCAGTGGGCCGGGACTAGCCTACAATGAGCAGTTCTTC	CASGPGLAYNEQFF
TRBJ2-2	few	TRBV25-1	-	TGTGCCAGCAGTGTGGGACTGACGAACACCGGGGAGCTGTTTTTT	CASSVGLTNTGELFF
TRBJ2-5	many	TRBV29-1	TRBD2	TGCAGCGTTGCGATTCTAGCGGGGTTCCAAGAGACCCAGTACTTC	CSVAILAGFQETQYF
TRBJ2-6	-	TRBV4-1	-	TGCGCCAGCAGCCAAGATCTTCACTCTGGGGCCAAAGTCCTGACTTTC	CASSQDLHSGAKVLTF
TRBJ2-2	few	TRBV5-4	-	TGTGCCAGCAGCTTTCAAACCGCCGGGGAGCTGTTTTTT	CASSFQTAGELFF
TRBJ2-1	-	TRBV5-1	TRBD2	TGCGCCAGCAGCTTGCAAGCCGGGACTAGCGGGAGTGAGCAGTTCTTC	CASSLQAGTSGSEQFF
TRBJ2-1	many	TRBV25-1	TRBD2	TGTGCCAGCAGTCTTCGGGAGGTTGGTGAGCAGTTCTTC	CASSLREVGEQFF
TRBJ2-7	few	TRBV3-1	-	TGTGCCAGCAGCCGAACGCAGGATACCTACTACGAGCAGTACTTC	CASSRTQDTYYEQYF
TRBJ2-1	few	TRBV20-1	TRBD1	TGCAGTGCTAGCTTCGGGACAGGATACAATGAGCAGTTCTTC	CSASFGTGYNEQFF
TRBJ2-4	few	TRBV15	TRBD2	TGTGCCACCAGCAGCTCGGTGGCTAGCGGGGGTCCTATAGCCAAAAACATTCAGTACTTC	CATSSSVASGGPIAKNIQYF
TRBJ2-2	-	TRBV21-1	-	TGTGCCAGCATGATCCTAGCGGGAGGCCCTATAACGAACACCGGGGAGCTGTTTTTT	CASMILAGGPITNTGELFF
TRBJ2-7	few	TRBV5-5	-	TGTGCCAGCAGCTTGGACGGACTTTCCACCTACGAGCAGTACTTC	CASSLDGLSTYEQYF
TRBJ2-3	few	TRBV15	TRBD1	TGTGCCACCAGCAGAGTGCCGCCGGGACAGGGGGCTGGGGATACGCAGTATTTT	CATSRVPPGQGAGDTQYF
TRBJ2-7	-	TRBV20-1	TRBD2	TGCTGTGCTAGCCAACTAGCGGGGGGGCCTTCAAACTACGAGCAGTACTTC	CCASQLAGGPSNYEQYF
TRBJ2-7	many	TRBV12-3/TRBV12-4	-	TGTGCCAGCAGCTTAGGATCCTCCTACGAGCAGTACTTC	CASSLGSSYEQYF
TRBJ2-2	few	TRBV12-3/TRBV12-4	-	TGTGCCAGCACCCCCCGGGACAAATACACCGGGGAGCTGTTTTTT	CASTPRDKYTGELFF
TRBJ1-1	few	TRBV3-1	TRBD1	TGTGCCAGCAGCCAGACAGGGGTCGGCACTGAAGCTTTCTTT	CASSQTGVGTEAFF
TRBJ2-7	-	TRBV5-1	TRBD2	TGCGCCAGCAGCAGAAGGACTAGCGGGAGGGCAAACTACGAGCAGTACTTC	CASSRRTSGRANYEQYF
TRBJ2-1	many	TRBV29-1	TRBD2	TGCAGCGCAGGACTAGGGAGGTACAATGAGCAGTTCTTC	CSAGLGRYNEQFF
TRBJ1-2	-	TRBV5-1	-	TGCGCCAGCAGCCTAGCAGGTGGACGTGGCTACACCTTC	CASSLAGGRGYTF
TRBJ2-7	-	TRBV12-5	-	TGTGCTAGCACAAGCCGAACCTACGAGCAGTACTTC	CASTSRTYEQYF
TRBJ2-3	few	TRBV5-4	TRBD1	TGTGCCAGCAGCCCCTCCCCGGGACAGAACTCAGATACGCAGTATTTT	CASSPSPGQNSDTQYF
TRBJ2-3	few	TRBV5-1	-	TGCGCCAGCCGCACGGTGGTAGCAGATACGCAGTATTTT	CASRTVVADTQYF
TRBJ2-1	few	TRBV29-1	-	TGCAGCGTTGTTAGGAATGGGTACGCGGTGGACAATGAGCAGTTCTTC	CSVVRNGYAVDNEQFF
TRBJ2-1	many	TRBV5-1	TRBD1	TGCGCCAGCAGCGTAGAAACAGGGGGCGATGAGCAGTTCTTC	CASSVETGGDEQFF
TRBJ2-1	few	TRBV7-3	TRBD2	TGTGCCAGCAGTAGACTAGCGGGAGATCGGGACAATGAGCAGTTCTTC	CASSRLAGDRDNEQFF
TRBJ2-5	few	TRBV20-1	TRBD2	TGCAGTGCCCAACGGGCGGGAGGGCCTGAGACCCAGTACTTC	CSAQRAGGPETQYF
TRBJ2-7	few	TRBV7-2	-	TGTGCCAGCAGCAATAGCATATCCGAGCAGTACTTC	CASSNSISEQYF
TRBJ2-1	many	TRBV9	TRBD2	TGTGCCAGCAGCACCTTAGCGGGAGGCCGGTTCAATGAGCAGTTCTTC	CASSTLAGGRFNEQFF
TRBJ2-7	-	TRBV20-1	TRBD2	TGCAGTGCTAGAAATGGAAGACTAGCGCTTCTCCAGTACTTC	CSARNGRLALLQYF
TRBJ1-4	few	TRBV5-4	-	TGTGCCAGCAGCTTGGCCGGGGGCGTTGGAGGAAAACTGTTTTTT	CASSLAGGVGGKLFF
TRBJ2-7	many	TRBV7-2	TRBD2	TGTGCCAGCAGCCCCTCCGGACTAGCGGGACTACACTTC	CASSPSGLAGLHF
TRBJ2-3	many	TRBV12-3/TRBV12-4	-	TGTGCCAGCACCCGAACCCGGACTTTTGCAGATACGCAGTATTTT	CASTRTRTFADTQYF
TRBJ2-3	many	TRBV7-3	TRBD2	TGTGCCAGCAGCAGGACTAGCGGTAGCACAGATACGCAGTATTTT	CASSRTSGSTDTQYF
TRBJ2-1	many	TRBV7-7	-	TGTGCTAGCAGCCTTACAGCGATGGGTGAGCAGTTCTTC	CASSLTAMGEQFF
TRBJ2-7	-	TRBV5-5	TRBD2	TGTGCCAGCAGCTTTACTAGCGGGAGAAGCTCCTACGAGCAGTACTTC	CASSFTSGRSSYEQYF
TRBJ2-1	few	TRBV10-2	TRBD2	TGCGCCAGCAGCCCCCTAACCCGGACTAGCGGGAGCAATGAGCAGTTCTTC	CASSPLTRTSGSNEQFF